Shown below are 25 T cell receptor beta chains from a single sample sequenced in a study of glioma-infiltrating T cells. Amplification of TCR alpha and beta CDR3 regions from RNA used iRepertoire nested multiplex PCR. TCRdb used MiXCR to reprocess the multiplex PCR reads, holding one entry per CDR3 protein. This sample has about 89,000 distinct CDR3 sequences; 20% to 25% occur once, and the top ten carry about 6.6%. Sequences were obtained from glioma tissue, nonneoplastic brain tissue, or PBMCs (not recorded which). The receptor source for this set is a human donor with low-grade glioma or glioblastoma, undergoing nonglioma brain surgery, or in good health (not recorded which).

A few counts support this clonotype. The chain uses TRBV5-1 and TRBJ2-5, with D perhaps TRBD2 (5 bases). There are 14 residues in the CDR3. Trimming took 4 bases from V and 5 from J, leaving 15 bases between them. The germline CDR1 and CDR2 sequences are SGHRS and YFSETQ. The CDR3 DNA is TGCGCCAGCAGCACCGGACTCAGCCCCGAGACCCAGTACTTC. Protein sequence: CASSTGLSPETQYF.

This clonotype was detected ten times or more. The gene calls are TRBV7-2 and TRBJ2-3, with TRBD2 matching 9 bases. In germline, CDR1 is SGHTA, CDR2 FQGNSA. The CDR3 consists of 19 residues. Trimming at V came to 5 bases and at J to 4 bases, leaving 19 bases not matched to a gene. Written as DNA, the CDR3 is TGTGCCAGCAGCAGACGGCGCTTTCTAGCGGGACTCCCCCCAGATACGCAGTATTTT. Its translation is CASSRRRFLAGLPPDTQYF.

This chain connects TRBV19 to TRBJ1-2, with D hard to call. The CDR3 totals 10 residues. The germline V gene has CDR1 LNHDA and CDR2 SQIVND (reference sequence). Trimming took 3 bases from V and 7 from J, leaving 3 bases between them. CDR3 bases: TGTGCCAGTAGTATCTTTGGCTACACCTTC. This sequence encodes CASSIFGYTF.

There are a few counts of this clonotype. The chain joins TRBV10-3 to TRBJ2-3; 8 bases line up with TRBD1. V dropped 4 bases and J dropped 0; count of bases not matched to a gene: 15. The CDR3 loop spans 19 amino acids. Germline CDR1 reads ENHRY; CDR2 reads SYGVKD. CDR3 sequence (DNA): TGTGCCATCAGTGTCCCCCCCGACAGGGGCCTAACTAGCACAGATACGCAGTATTTT. Translating it yields CAISVPPDRGLTSTDTQYF.

This clonotype was counted ten times or more. This CDR3 is CASSGQPDNSPLHF. In DNA, the CDR3 is TGCGCCAGCAGTGGACAACCAGATAATTCACCCCTCCACTTT. V gene TRBV10-1 combines with J gene TRBJ1-6; unclear D gene. Germline V CDR1 and CDR2: WNHNN, SYGVQD (reference sequence). The CDR3 consists of 14 residues. Trimming cost V 4 bases and J 5 bases, with 9 bases left between them.

This clonotype was detected only a few times. V and J are TRBV7-2 and TRBJ1-3; tentative D call: TRBD1 (5 bases). The CDR3 totals 17 residues. CDR1 and CDR2 from the germline V gene are SGHTA and FQGNSA. Trimming left V 3 bases short and J 0 bases short, with 15 bases between. CDR3 in amino acids: CASSFQRQWGSGNTIYF. In DNA, the CDR3 is TGTGCCAGCAGCTTTCAACGACAGTGGGGCTCTGGAAACACCATATATTTT. Full variable domain (missing parts from reference TRBV7-2 and TRBJ1-3): GAGVSQSPSNKVTEKGKDVELRCDPISGHTALYWYRQSLGQGLEFLIYFQGNSAPDKSGLPSDRFSAERTGGSVSTLTIQRTQQEDSAVYLCASSFQRQWGSGNTIYFGEGSWLTVV.

This clonotype came up many times. V is TRBV2 and J is TRBJ1-3, with D tentatively TRBD1 (5 bases). CDR1 is SNHLY, CDR2 FYNNEI, per germline. The CDR3 is 16 amino acids. Trimming removed 1 base from V and 2 bases from J, with 12 bases in between. CDR3 bases: TGTGCCAGCAGTGAAGAGGCAGGGACTGCTGGAAACACCATATATTTT. Translation gives CASSEEAGTAGNTIYF.

In its sample, this clonotype was seen many times. The rearrangement links TRBV4-1 to TRBJ1-1; D is perhaps TRBD1 (6 bases). The CDR3 consists of 15 residues. With 1 base removed from V and 7 bases from J, the gap between germline ends came to 16 bases. Germline loops: CDR1 MGHRA, CDR2 YSYEKL. The CDR3 here is CASSQVRLQGDEAFF. The CDR3 nucleotides are TGCGCCAGCAGCCAAGTTCGGCTACAGGGCGATGAAGCTTTCTTT.

The chain combines TRBV7-9 with TRBJ2-3; 11 positions agree with TRBD2. CDR3 length equals 17 residues. V dropped 5 bases and J dropped 3; count of bases not matched to a gene: 10. From germline, CDR1 is SEHNR and CDR2 FQNEAQ (reference sequence). The CDR3 reads CASSPRRLAGYTDTQYF. In DNA, the CDR3 is TGTGCCAGCAGCCCGAGGAGACTAGCGGGATATACAGATACGCAGTATTTT.

This clonotype was counted many times. The rearrangement uses TRBV3-1 and TRBJ1-5, with D hard to call. Germline assignment: CDR1 LGHDT and CDR2 YNNKEL (reference sequence). V lost 6 bases and J 7 bases, leaving 13 bases between the germline ends. The CDR3 sequence is 13 residues long. CDR3 in amino acids: CASSLGDVQPQHF. In DNA form, the CDR3 reads TGTGCCAGCAGTTTGGGAGACGTACAGCCCCAGCATTTT.

This clonotype was seen more than once but under ten times. The CDR3 here is CASSQAPGVSSSYEQYF. The CDR3 DNA is TGCGCCAGCAGCCAAGCGCCCGGAGTCTCGAGCTCCTACGAGCAGTACTTC. The V gene is TRBV4-1, the J gene TRBJ2-7, with D unresolved. V gave up 1 base and J gave up 0 bases, with 16 bases separating them. The CDR3 runs 17 residues. Per germline, CDR1 MGHRA and CDR2 YSYEKL.

In its sample, this clonotype was seen many times. The chain employs TRBV20-1 and TRBJ2-1; D is uncertain. Germline loops: CDR1 DFQATT, CDR2 SNEGSKA (reference sequence). The CDR3 runs 11 residues. With 4 bases removed from V and 4 bases from J, the gap between germline ends came to 5 bases. This CDR3 reads CSAMSYNEQFF. The CDR3 region has the DNA TGCAGTGCTATGTCGTACAATGAGCAGTTCTTC.

This clonotype has a handful of counts. V usage is TRBV20-1 and J usage is TRBJ2-7, with a tentative D call TRBD1 (6 bases). From germline, CDR1 is DFQATT and CDR2 SNEGSKA (reference sequence). V was pared by 1 base and J by 6 bases, with 16 bases between. This CDR3 contains 14 residues. DNA for the CDR3: TGCAGTGCTAGAGGGGCCAGGGGTTCAGGCGAGCAGTACTTC. Translating it yields CSARGARGSGEQYF.

This clonotype was observed many times. The chain uses TRBV28 and TRBJ1-3, with no clear D. The germline V gene encodes CDR1 MDHEN and CDR2 SYDVKM. Trimming removed 5 bases at V and 0 bases at J, with 8 bases between. This CDR3 contains 14 residues. The CDR3: CASSPPLSGNTIYF. CDR3 nucleotides: TGTGCCAGCAGTCCCCCCCTCTCTGGAAACACCATATATTTT. The full variable domain, in which reference TRBV28 and TRBJ1-3 provide the parts outside the CDR3, is DVKVTQSSRYLVKRTGEKVFLECVQDMDHENMFWYRQDPGLGLRLIYFSYDVKMKEKGDIPEGYSVSREKKERFSLILESASTNQTSMYLCASSPPLSGNTIYFGEGSWLTVV.

In this sample, this clonotype turned up a few times. V usage is TRBV5-1 and J usage is TRBJ2-7; no reliable D call. With 3 bases removed from V and 0 bases from J, the gap between germline ends came to 4 bases. Germline V lookup: CDR1 SGHRS, CDR2 YFSETQ. This CDR3 is built from 12 residues. DNA for the CDR3: TGCGCCAGCAGCTCGGACTCCTACGAGCAGTACTTC. It yields the protein CASSSDSYEQYF.

This clonotype was observed at least ten times. The V call is TRBV6-1, the J call TRBJ2-4; D gene uncertain. The CDR3 contains 10 residues. Per the germline V gene, CDR1 is MNHNS and CDR2 is SASEGT. V lost 2 bases and J lost 15, with 8 bases in between. CDR3: CASSEYKPYF. For the CDR3, the DNA is TGTGCCAGCAGTGAATATAAGCCGTACTTC.

There are a few counts of this clonotype. V and J are TRBV7-8 and TRBJ2-5; 12 bases line up with TRBD2. The CDR3 sequence is 17 residues long. Per the germline V gene, CDR1 is SGHVS and CDR2 is FQNEAQ. V lost 4 bases and J lost 2; bases outside the gene matches: 8. The CDR3 region has the DNA TGTGCCAGCAGCTCCCGACTAGCGGGAGAAACGCAAGAGACCCAGTACTTC. Translating it yields CASSSRLAGETQETQYF.

The rearrangement joins TRBV20-1 to TRBJ1-1; no definite D call. Germline CDR1 is DFQATT and CDR2 is SNEGSKA (reference sequence). Trimming shortened V by 1 base and J by 3 bases, and 12 bases separated the two germline ends. CDR3 length equals 14 residues. The CDR3 sequence is CSARVTLVDTEAFF. For the CDR3, the DNA is TGCAGTGCTAGAGTCACCCTGGTCGACACTGAAGCTTTCTTT.

The sample holds many counts of this clonotype. The CDR3 loop reads CASSGTYYGYTF. CDR3 in DNA: TGTGCCAGCAGTGGGACATACTATGGCTACACCTTC. The gene calls are TRBV2 and TRBJ1-2; TRBD1 might be the D (5 bases). The CDR3 has 12 amino acids. V shed 4 bases and J shed 3 bases, with 6 bases lying between them. The germline V gene has CDR1 SNHLY and CDR2 FYNNEI.

This clonotype was counted many times. The chain links TRBV18 to TRBJ1-1; 7 bases are a match to TRBD1. Germline loops: CDR1 KGHSH, CDR2 LQKENI. V shed 5 bases and J 1 base; nucleotides not matched to a gene: 4. This CDR3 region has 14 residues. CDR3 protein: CASSRDRENTEAFF. The DNA of the CDR3 is TGTGCCAGCTCAAGGGACAGAGAGAACACTGAAGCTTTCTTT.

This clonotype was seen more than once but under ten times. The V gene is TRBV19, the J gene TRBJ2-3; 7 bases are a match to TRBD1. This CDR3 region has 15 residues. Germline values: CDR1 LNHDA, CDR2 SQIVND (reference sequence). V was clipped by 10 bases and J by 2 bases; unmatched bases: 12. The CDR3, as DNA: TGTGCCACCTCAACGGGGACAGCCATCACAGATACGCAGTATTTT. This sequence encodes CATSTGTAITDTQYF.

This chain uses TRBV29-1 with TRBJ2-7; 7 bases match TRBD1. The CDR3 runs 14 residues. CDR1 and CDR2 from the germline V gene are SQVTM and ANQGSEA. V dropped 1 base and J dropped 0; count of bases not matched to a gene: 3. CDR3 region: CSVEGGTASYEQYF. The CDR3 region has the DNA TGCAGCGTTGAAGGGGGGACAGCCTCCTACGAGCAGTACTTC.

V gene TRBV12-3 or TRBV12-4 combines with J gene TRBJ2-7, with unresolved D. Trimming stripped 5 bases from V and 9 bases from J, with 14 bases between. The CDR3 contains 12 residues. The CDR3 sequence is CASSPPYGVQYF. The CDR3 nucleotides read TGTGCCAGCAGTCCCCCGTACGGCGTGCAGTACTTC.

This clonotype has a count of ten or more. The chain recombines TRBV7-9 with TRBJ2-3; no definite D call. This CDR3 is 13 amino acids long. Deletions cut 5 bases from V and 3 bases from J, with 9 bases between. The germline V gene has CDR1 SEHNR and CDR2 FQNEAQ (reference sequence). The CDR3 protein is CASSTPMTDTQYF. In DNA form, the CDR3 reads TGTGCCAGCAGCACCCCTATGACAGATACGCAGTATTTT.

In this sample, this clonotype turned up a few times. Relative to the germline gene, one junction end is altered; a read error may explain this. The chain combines TRBV7-7 with TRBJ2-3; 11 bases fit TRBD2. Germline CDR1 reads SSHAT; CDR2 reads FNYEAQ (reference sequence). This CDR3 spans 15 amino acids. The CDR3 DNA sequence: TGTGCCAGCAGCGTAGCGGGAGGGCCGGGAGATACGCAGTATTTT. Translation gives CASSVAGGPGDTQYF.